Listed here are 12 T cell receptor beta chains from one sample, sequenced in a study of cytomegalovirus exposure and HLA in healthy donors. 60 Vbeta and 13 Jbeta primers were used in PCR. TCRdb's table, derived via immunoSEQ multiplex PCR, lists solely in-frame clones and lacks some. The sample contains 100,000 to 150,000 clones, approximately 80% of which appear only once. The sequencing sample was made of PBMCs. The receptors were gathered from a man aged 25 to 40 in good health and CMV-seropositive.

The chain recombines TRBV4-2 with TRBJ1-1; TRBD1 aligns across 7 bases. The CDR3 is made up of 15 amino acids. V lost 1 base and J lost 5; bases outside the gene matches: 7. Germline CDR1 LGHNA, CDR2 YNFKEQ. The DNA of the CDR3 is TGTGCCAGCAGCCAAGTCCGACAGGGTAGGACTGAAGCTTTCTTT. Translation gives CASSQVRQGRTEAFF.

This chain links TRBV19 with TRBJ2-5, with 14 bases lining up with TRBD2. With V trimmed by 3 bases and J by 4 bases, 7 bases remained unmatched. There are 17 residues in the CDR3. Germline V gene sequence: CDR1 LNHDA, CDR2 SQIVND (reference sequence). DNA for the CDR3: TGTGCCAGTAGTATCAGACTAGCGGGGGGGCCAGGAGAGACCCAGTACTTC. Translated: CASSIRLAGGPGETQYF.

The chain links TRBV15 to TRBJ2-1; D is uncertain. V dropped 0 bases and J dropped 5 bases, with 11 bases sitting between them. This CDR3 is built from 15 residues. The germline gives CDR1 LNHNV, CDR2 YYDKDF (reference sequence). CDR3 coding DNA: TGTGCCACCAGCAGAGACCTCGGAGCCCACAATGAGCAGTTCTTC. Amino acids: CATSRDLGAHNEQFF.

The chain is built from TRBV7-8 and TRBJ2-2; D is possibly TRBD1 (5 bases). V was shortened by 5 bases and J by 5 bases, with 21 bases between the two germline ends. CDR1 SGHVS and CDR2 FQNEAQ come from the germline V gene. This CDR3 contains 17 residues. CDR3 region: CASSIGRQGLWTGELFF. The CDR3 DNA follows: TGTGCCAGCAGCATAGGCCGGCAGGGCTTGTGGACCGGGGAGCTGTTTTTT.

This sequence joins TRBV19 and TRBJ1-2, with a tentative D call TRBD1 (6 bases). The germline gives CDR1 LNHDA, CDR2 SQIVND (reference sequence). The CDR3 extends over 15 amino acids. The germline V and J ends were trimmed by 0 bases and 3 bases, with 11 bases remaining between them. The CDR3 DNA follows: TGTGCCAGTAGTATAGAAAACAGGGCGGACTATGGCTACACCTTC. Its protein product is CASSIENRADYGYTF.

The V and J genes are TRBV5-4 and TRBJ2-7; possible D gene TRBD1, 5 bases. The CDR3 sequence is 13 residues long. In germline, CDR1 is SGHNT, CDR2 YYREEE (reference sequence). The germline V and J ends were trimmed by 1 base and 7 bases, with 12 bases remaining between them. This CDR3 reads CASSLQGSGEQYF. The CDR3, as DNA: TGTGCCAGCAGCTTGCAGGGCTCAGGGGAGCAGTACTTC.

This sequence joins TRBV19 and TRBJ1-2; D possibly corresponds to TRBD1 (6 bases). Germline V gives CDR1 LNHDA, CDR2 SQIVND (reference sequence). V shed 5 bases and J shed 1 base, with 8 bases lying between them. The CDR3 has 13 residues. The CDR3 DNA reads TGTGCCAGTAGTGACAGGATTAACTATGGCTACACCTTC. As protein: CASSDRINYGYTF.

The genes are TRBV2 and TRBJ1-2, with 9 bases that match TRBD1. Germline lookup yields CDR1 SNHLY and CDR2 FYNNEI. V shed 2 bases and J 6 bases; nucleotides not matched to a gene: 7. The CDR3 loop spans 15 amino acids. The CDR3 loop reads CASSESVWTGDGYTF. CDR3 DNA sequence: TGTGCCAGCAGTGAATCAGTCTGGACAGGGGATGGCTACACCTTC. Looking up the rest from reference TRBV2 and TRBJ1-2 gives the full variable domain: EPEVTQTPSHQVTQMGQEVILRCVPISNHLYFYWYRQILGQKVEFLVSFYNNEISEKSEIFDDQFSVERPDGSNFTLKIRSTKLEDSAMYFCASSESVWTGDGYTFGSGTRLTVV.

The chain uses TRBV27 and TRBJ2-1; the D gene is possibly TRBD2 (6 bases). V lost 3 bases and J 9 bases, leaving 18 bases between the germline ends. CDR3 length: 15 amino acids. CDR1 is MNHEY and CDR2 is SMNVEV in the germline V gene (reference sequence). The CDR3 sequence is CASSFPFGQGGEQFF. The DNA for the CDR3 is TGTGCCAGCAGTTTCCCGTTCGGGCAGGGAGGTGAGCAGTTCTTC.

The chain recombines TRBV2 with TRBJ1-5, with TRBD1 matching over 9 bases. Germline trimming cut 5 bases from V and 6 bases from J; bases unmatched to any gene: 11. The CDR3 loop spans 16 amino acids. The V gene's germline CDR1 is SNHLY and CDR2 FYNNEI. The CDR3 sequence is CASSPETGGIVQPQHF. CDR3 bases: TGTGCCAGCAGTCCAGAGACAGGGGGAATTGTTCAGCCCCAGCATTTT.

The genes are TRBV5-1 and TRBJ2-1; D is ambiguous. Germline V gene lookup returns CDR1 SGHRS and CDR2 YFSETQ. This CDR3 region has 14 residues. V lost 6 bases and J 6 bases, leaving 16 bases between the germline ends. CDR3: CASNPLVSSNEQFF. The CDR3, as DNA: TGCGCCAGCAACCCATTGGTTAGTAGCAATGAGCAGTTCTTC.

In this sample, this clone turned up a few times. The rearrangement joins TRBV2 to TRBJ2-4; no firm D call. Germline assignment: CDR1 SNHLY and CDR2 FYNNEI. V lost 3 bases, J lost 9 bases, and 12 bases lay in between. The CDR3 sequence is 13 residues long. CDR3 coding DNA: TGTGCCAGCAGTGATCCCTCTCGCAGCATTCAGTACTTC. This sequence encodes CASSDPSRSIQYF.